These 6 T cell receptor beta chains were all obtained from the same sample, sequenced in a study of regulatory T cells in long-lasting Graves disease. This sample's time point: persistent/refractory GD, antithyroid drugs over 5 years with positive TRAb. The TCR library was made from RNA that had been extracted from PBMCs in TRIzol. Assembly of TCR beta libraries relied on iRepertoire HTBI primers together with Arm-PCR of CDR3 regions. TCRdb re-analysed the multiplex PCR reads in MiXCR, keeping a single row per CDR3 protein. The sample contains hundreds of thousands of distinct CDR3 sequences, roughly 20% of which appear only once. The specimen comprised peripheral blood mononuclear cells (PBMCs), sampled when the disease was refractory, from a patient treated with antithyroid drugs. All receptors derive from a female donor with Graves disease.

This clonotype was found many times. The chain uses TRBV5-1 and TRBJ1-2; 8 bases are shared with TRBD1. Unmatched junction bases numbered 10, after V lost 3 bases and J lost 6 bases. This CDR3 has 15 residues. Germline assignment: CDR1 SGHRS and CDR2 YFSETQ. The CDR3 reads CASSYGQGLTDGYTF. In nucleotides, the CDR3 is TGCGCCAGCAGCTATGGACAGGGCCTGACGGATGGCTACACCTTC.

This chain connects TRBV10-3 to TRBJ2-2; 7 bases fit TRBD2. The CDR3 extends over 13 amino acids. Germline V gene lookup returns CDR1 ENHRY and CDR2 SYGVKD. Trimming took 10 bases from V and 6 from J; bases not matched to a gene: 8. The CDR3 nucleotides read TGTGCCACCCGGGGGGAGGGCCCCGGGGAGCTGTTTTTT. Its protein is CATRGEGPGELFF.

The chain employs TRBV20-1 and TRBJ2-7; TRBD1 or TRBD2 may be the D gene (5 bases each). The CDR3 has 14 residues. Trimming took off 3 bases at V and 1 base at J, with 13 bases between the two ends. The germline CDR1 and CDR2 sequences are DFQATT and SNEGSKA (reference sequence). This CDR3 is CSARGGWGSYEQYF. Written as DNA, the CDR3 is TGCAGTGCTAGGGGCGGTTGGGGGTCCTACGAGCAGTACTTC.

This clonotype has only a few counts. The gene calls are TRBV6-5 and TRBJ2-7; D is unresolved. The CDR3 loop spans 11 amino acids. Germline V gene data show CDR1 as MNHEY and CDR2 as SVGAGI. V was cut by 2 bases and J by 11 bases, with 10 bases left in between. The CDR3 sequence is CASSYPTRKYF. As DNA, the CDR3 is TGTGCCAGCAGTTACCCTACGAGGAAGTACTTC.

The rearrangement uses TRBV20-1 and TRBJ1-6; 10 bases align to TRBD1. V lost 5 bases and J lost 9; bases outside the gene matches: 4. Germline V lookup: CDR1 DFQATT, CDR2 SNEGSKA (reference sequence). There are 13 residues in the CDR3. Written as DNA, the CDR3 is TGCAGTGCTCAATGGGACAGGGGTTCACCCCTCCACTTT. Residues: CSAQWDRGSPLHF.

The sample holds a few counts of this clonotype. The chain recombines TRBV29-1 with TRBJ2-3; tentative D call: TRBD1 (5 bases). The germline CDR1 and CDR2 sequences are SQVTM and ANQGSEA. There are 13 residues in the CDR3. V gave up 7 bases and J gave up 2 bases, with 13 bases separating them. For the CDR3, the DNA is TGCAGCGCGGACACCTCACACACAGATACGCAGTATTTT. Amino acid sequence: CSADTSHTDTQYF.